This TCR beta chain was retrieved from a study of shared clonotypes between healthy human individuals. Clones were sequenced by immunoSEQ multiplex PCR, and TCRdb holds only the in-frame ones, with some missing. The sample yields hundreds of thousands of clones, about 91% seen once. CD45RO negativity and positive selection for CCR7 defined naive CD8 cells, a population that excluded terminally differentiated effector memory CD45RA+ cells. The CDR3 is 14 amino acids. The germline V gene has CDR1 GTSNPN and CDR2 SVGIG (reference sequence). The germline V and J ends were trimmed by 0 bases and 4 bases, with 11 bases remaining between them.

The chain links TRBV30 to TRBJ2-3, with D possibly being TRBD1 (5 bases). The sequence derives from a man under 40 in good health. The sample consisted of naive CD8+ T cells sorted from blood. Here the CDR3 reads CAWSVVQAPDTQYF. DNA of the CDR3: TGTGCCTGGAGTGTAGTACAGGCGCCAGATACGCAGTATTTT.